The 6 T cell receptor beta chains below come from one sample, sequenced in a study of T cells in narcolepsy. This table comes from immunoSEQ multiplex PCR, and its TCRdb copy is limited to in-frame clones, with some not included. Found here are roughly 35,000 clones, about 85% of them singletons; the top ten hold approximately 1.6%. Sample: CD45RA- memory CD4+ T cells from PBMCs. The receptor set was obtained from a human donor with narcolepsy.

The gene calls are TRBV7-9 and TRBJ1-4; 7 nucleotides align to TRBD1. CDR1 and CDR2 (germline): SEHNR, FQNEAQ (reference sequence). This CDR3 spans 18 amino acids. The trim removed 3 bases at V and 0 bases at J, leaving 10 bases unmatched. The CDR3 is CASSFRGQHFATNEKLFF. The CDR3 DNA reads TGTGCCAGCAGCTTCCGGGGACAGCACTTCGCAACTAATGAAAAACTGTTTTTT.

V usage is TRBV10-3 and J usage is TRBJ1-2; D possibly corresponds to TRBD1 (5 bases). The CDR3 is made up of 13 amino acids. Germline V gives CDR1 ENHRY, CDR2 SYGVKD. Trimming pared 3 bases from V and 4 bases from J, leaving 9 bases between. This CDR3 is CAISDDQGYGYTF. The CDR3 DNA sequence: TGTGCCATCAGTGATGATCAGGGCTATGGCTACACCTTC.

As regards this clone: Different DNA sequences within this sample yield the same CDR3. This chain uses TRBV7-2 with TRBJ1-1; no firm D call. The V gene lost 5 bases and the J gene lost 11 bases, with 12 bases spanning the gap. CDR1 SGHTA and CDR2 FQGNSA come from the germline V gene. CDR3 length: 11 residues. The CDR3 spells CASSPQLEAFF. The CDR3 coding sequence is TGTGCCAGCAGCCCACAGTTAGAGGCTTTCTTT.

This clone was observed a handful of times. This chain uses TRBV6-6 with TRBJ2-7, with D uncertain. Germline lookup yields CDR1 MNHNY and CDR2 SVGAGI (reference sequence). This CDR3 spans 15 amino acids. Trimming took off 2 bases at V and 3 bases at J, with 14 bases between the two ends. The CDR3 nucleotides read TGTGCCAGCAGTTACAGTCAGATCGCCTTCTACGAGCAGTACTTC. Translated: CASSYSQIAFYEQYF.

The rearrangement joins TRBV6-5 to TRBJ2-5; D may be TRBD1 (6 bases). The CDR3 contains 14 residues. Trimming pared 4 bases from V and 9 bases from J, leaving 18 bases between. The germline V gene has CDR1 MNHEY and CDR2 SVGAGI. CDR3 bases: TGTGCCAGCAGTTTCGTTACCGGACAGTCCCCCCAGTACTTC. It specifies CASSFVTGQSPQYF.

The chain recombines TRBV9 with TRBJ2-5; 8 bases agree with TRBD2. The junction had 5 bases not matched to a gene; V was cut back by 0 bases and J by 1 base. Germline CDR1 SGDLS, CDR2 YYNGEE. The CDR3 covers 16 residues. The CDR3 protein is CASSVGGGGPQETQYF. CDR3 nucleotide sequence: TGTGCCAGCAGCGTAGGGGGCGGGGGGCCCCAAGAGACCCAGTACTTC.